The entry below describes one T cell receptor (beta chain). The antigen is unknown. This entry belongs to a study of a mutant IDH1 vaccine in newly diagnosed glioma. For the study at large: The study gave patients eight vaccinations in weeks 1, 3, 5, 7, 11, 15, 19, 23. Vaccinations were initiated 4-6 weeks following radiotherapy alone, or were given together with temozolomide cycles. Every participant had undergone radiotherapy, temozolomide, or both before, and most underwent both. Study-wide results and caveats: Among all patients, vaccine-induced immune responses occurred in 90% to 95%.

This table comes from immunoSEQ multiplex PCR, and its TCRdb copy is limited to in-frame clones, with some not included. Among approximately 79,000 clones, around 85% were seen once, and the ten largest hold around 0.77%. Looked up from germline, CDR1 is SGDLS and CDR2 is YYNGEE. The germline V and J ends were trimmed by 4 bases and 4 bases, with 15 bases remaining between them. The CDR3 is 16 amino acids. Stated time point: week 23, last vaccination. Vaccinated patients received 300 ug of mutant IDH1 20-mer peptide per dose, with topical imiquimod. The source of this sequence is a woman between 50 and 59 years old with glioma. The gene calls are TRBV9 and TRBJ1-6; TRBD1 might be the D (5 bases). The sample here was PBMCs, taken from a glioma patient whose treatment included an IDH1 peptide vaccine. In DNA form, the CDR3 reads TGTGCCAGCAGCTCCGGGGACCCAAGGTATAATTCACCCCTCCACTTT. It codes for CASSSGDPRYNSPLHF.